This T cell receptor beta chain was documented in a study of T cells in Graves' hyperthyroidism and ophthalmopathy (dated by TCRdb to between 2018 and 2021). Turning to the overall study: Peripheral blood was collected at initial diagnosis, before any treatment. Prospective prediction of ophthalmopathy was tested in an independent validation cohort consisting of 18 hyperthyroidism patients and over 15 patients who later progressed to ophthalmopathy. A discovery cohort of fewer than 110 patients, 43 with Graves' ophthalmopathy and fewer than 65 with stable Graves' hyperthyroidism, was used to find distinguishing TCR V-J signatures. According to the paper, TCR Vbeta CDR3 sequencing was carried out on over 130 peripheral blood samples, which came from more than 40 ophthalmopathy, approximately 72 hyperthyroidism and roughly 17 progressor patients. The study also compared thyroid tissue and blood T-cell repertoires from over 5 Graves' hyperthyroidism patients. Once sampling was done, hyperthyroidism patients were given methimazole at a starting dose of 30 mg daily, whereas ophthalmopathy patients were given high-dose intravenous methylprednisolone. The 90 or so discovery patients were randomly split 7:3 into training and test sets.

Amplification of TCR beta CDR3 regions was carried out from RNA transcripts. The TCR CDR3 was subjected to a first round of RT-PCR using the HTBI primer set and the Qiagen OneStep RT-PCR kit. Libraries were constructed in a second round of multiplex PCR, after which size selection and purification were performed. Paired-end sequencing of the libraries was performed with 100 bp reads on an Illumina HiSeq2000. The authors processed their data as follows. Raw data were processed with SOAPnuke, discarding reads with adapters, uncalled bases, mean Phred below 15, or no exact constant-primer or identifier match. COPE v1.2.5 was used to merge high-quality paired reads, and clonotypes were defined as unique nucleotide sequences. MiTCR v1.1 was used to align the clonotypes against IMGT TRBV, TRBD and TRBJ reference segments. The analysis included only V-J combinations with a frequency above 0.0001, which together covered more than 98% of the repertoires. A TCS score was defined as the ratio between F50 (clonal expansion) and ExV (chaos), using BLOSUM62-based TCRdist between CDR3 peptides within each V-J. Welch's t-statistics and random forest reduced 450 to 600 V-J features to roughly 13, which were used in a naive Bayes classifier (R e1071). Through fastp at Q25 and MiXCR, TCRdb rebuilt clones from the public reads, retaining in-frame beta chains. Rows merge per CDR3 protein into single entries with the most common DNA and genes. TCRdb, not the original authors, processed these V and J calls. In this sample the table shows about 690,000 distinct CDR3 sequences, 17% of which occur a single time. The top ten clones comprise roughly a sixth of the sample.

This clonotype was detected many times. What antigen it recognizes has not been identified. No base quality values were provided; no much bigger clone lies one nucleotide off. Stable Graves' hyperthyroidism was defined as no progression to ophthalmopathy during 18 months of follow-up. The hyperthyroidism patients were between 18 and 65 years old and newly diagnosed, with a disease duration of less than 2 months. Any patient with an uncontrolled infection, another autoimmune disease, pregnancy or lactation was excluded. Clinical symptoms, serum thyroxine and TRAb, thyroid ultrasound, and orbital computed tomography formed the basis for the diagnoses. PBMCs were isolated from 8 to 10 ml of fresh peripheral blood by Ficoll-Paque density gradient centrifugation. Total RNA was extracted with Trizol reagent, and quality was checked on an Agilent 2100 Bioanalyzer. The germline V gene encodes CDR1 KGHSH and CDR2 LQKENI. Including the terminal cysteine and phenylalanine, the CDR3 comprises 14 residues. The kept DNA is CDR3 alone, 42 bases in frame from the first base. The germline ends are 11 bases apart after V is trimmed by 3 bases and J by 4 bases.

The full study reports these points: Sample size was not statistically predetermined, and blinding of investigators to group allocation was not performed. Most expanded thyroid clonotypes (frequency above 0.001) were also detected in blood, suggesting blood repertoires may reflect thyroid immune responses. Ophthalmopathy was separated from stable hyperthyroidism by a 13 V-J signature model, with 85% to 90% sensitivity and approximately 81% specificity obtained in cross-validation and 80%/75% obtained in testing. In validation, progression to ophthalmopathy was predicted by the model with about 70% sensitivity and 72% to 85% specificity, a median of about 6.4 months before onset.

The rearranged segments are TRBV18 and TRBJ2-3; no D segment can be confidently identified. The clonotype originates from a middle-aged man with Graves' hyperthyroidism. Sequencing was carried out using blood. The encoded CDR3 is CASSPPGRPDTQYF. The bases are TGTGCCAGCTCACCCCCAGGACGGCCAGATACGCAGTATTTT.